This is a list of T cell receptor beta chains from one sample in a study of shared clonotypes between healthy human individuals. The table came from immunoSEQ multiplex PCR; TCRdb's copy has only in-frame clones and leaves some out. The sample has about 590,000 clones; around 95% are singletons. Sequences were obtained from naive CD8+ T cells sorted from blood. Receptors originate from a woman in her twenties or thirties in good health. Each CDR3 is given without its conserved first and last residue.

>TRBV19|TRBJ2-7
ASKFSGSSYEQY
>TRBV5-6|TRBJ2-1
ASSLGGALNNEQF
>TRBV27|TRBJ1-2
ASSLWGPTYGYT
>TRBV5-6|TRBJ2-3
ASSLAHRQVLADTQY
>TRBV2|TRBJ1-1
ASRGRTNTEAF
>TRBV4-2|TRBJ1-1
ASSLQGLGTEAF
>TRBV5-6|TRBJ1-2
ASSLEGARGYT
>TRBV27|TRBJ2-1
ASSPPGGPSYNEQF
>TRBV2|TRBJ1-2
ASVPRTGVLAHYGYT
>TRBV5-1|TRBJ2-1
ASTGLSANEQF
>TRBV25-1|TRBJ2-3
ASSDSGSSTDTQY
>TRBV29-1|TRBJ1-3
SVRSTLSAGNTIY
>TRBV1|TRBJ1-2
TSRTSVRKTYGYT
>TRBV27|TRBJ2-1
ASSWGTSGSQNEQF
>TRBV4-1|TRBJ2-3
ASSPPRGSLVADTQY
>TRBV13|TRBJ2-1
ASSPRDNEQF
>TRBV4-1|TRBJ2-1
ASSQRLGVDEQF
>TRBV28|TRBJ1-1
ASIRQVEGTEAF
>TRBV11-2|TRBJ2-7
ASGTPGHGLGRQY
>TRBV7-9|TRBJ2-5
AIRTVEPETQY
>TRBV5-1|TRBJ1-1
ASSSRDSFLNTEAF
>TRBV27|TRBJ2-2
ASSPYTGELF
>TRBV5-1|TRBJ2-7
ASSFRGGDYEQY
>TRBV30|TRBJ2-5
AWSDANRAETQY
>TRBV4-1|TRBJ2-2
ASSLGLSPRELF
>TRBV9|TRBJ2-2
ASSVGTGELF
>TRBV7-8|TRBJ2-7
ASSLESWSEAFYEQY
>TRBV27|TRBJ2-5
ASRDQETQY
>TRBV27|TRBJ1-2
ADYTPNYGYT